The 17 T cell receptor beta chains given below trace back to one sample, sequenced in a study of shared clonotypes between healthy human individuals. Libraries were prepared by immunoSEQ multiplex PCR; TCRdb keeps only in-frame clonotypes and omits some of them. The sample holds fewer than 700,000 clones, around 77% seen once. Material for sequencing was PBMCs. Receptors originate from a woman aged 35 to 49 in good health. Some clones in this sample may be carry-over from other donors' samples.

Regarding this clone: One end of the junction fails to match germline, which may point to a read error. Here the CDR3 reads CAWSQGGPSCEQYF. CDR3 coding DNA: TGTGCCTGGAGTCAGGGGGGCCCCTCCTGCGAGCAGTACTTC. V is TRBV30 and J is TRBJ2-7; possibly TRBD1 for D (7 bases). Germline assignment: CDR1 GTSNPN and CDR2 SVGIG (reference sequence). This CDR3 region has 14 residues.

This clone was counted between two and nine times. This chain joins TRBV6-1 and TRBJ1-2; D may be TRBD1 (6 bases). The germline V gene has CDR1 MNHNS and CDR2 SASEGT. The CDR3 is 14 amino acids. V was cut by 0 bases and J by 4 bases, with 9 bases left in between. As DNA, the CDR3 is TGTGCCAGCAGTGAAGCGGGACATCCCTATGGCTACACCTTC. This encodes CASSEAGHPYGYTF.

The V call is TRBV2, the J call TRBJ1-2, with TRBD1 matching 7 bases. The CDR3 contains 15 residues. Germline loops: CDR1 SNHLY, CDR2 FYNNEI. Trimming removed 2 bases from V and 4 bases from J; junction bases left unmatched: 7. The CDR3 loop reads CASSEWTGSAYGYTF. As DNA, the CDR3 is TGTGCCAGCAGTGAATGGACAGGTTCGGCCTATGGCTACACCTTC.

The chain combines TRBV11-2 with TRBJ1-2, with a possible D match to TRBD1 (5 bases). Germline CDR1 is SGHAT and CDR2 is FQNNGV. Between the trimmed V and J ends, which lost 4 bases and 4 bases, there was a span of 10 bases. The CDR3 is made up of 13 amino acids. The CDR3 is CASSYNGGYGYTF. The CDR3, as DNA: TGTGCCAGCAGCTACAATGGGGGCTATGGCTACACCTTC.

This clone was seen a handful of times. The J gene is TRBJ2-7, the V gene TRBV6-6, with unresolved D. V was cut by 5 bases and J by 4 bases, with 18 bases left in between. This CDR3 is 15 amino acids long. The V gene's germline CDR1 is MNHNY and CDR2 SVGAGI (reference sequence). The CDR3 spells CASSPTEGRNYEQYF. In DNA form, the CDR3 reads TGTGCCAGCAGTCCCACTGAAGGCAGGAATTACGAGCAGTACTTC.

A remark on this clone: The identical CDR3 is also encoded by other nucleotide sequences in the sample. The chain is built from TRBV5-1 and TRBJ2-3; 7 bases are shared with TRBD2. The CDR3 is made up of 16 amino acids. V dropped 0 bases and J dropped 0; count of bases not matched to a gene: 4. Germline V gene sequence: CDR1 SGHRS, CDR2 YFSETQ. CDR3 nucleotide sequence: TGCGCCAGCAGCTTGGCGGGGGGAGTAAGCACAGATACGCAGTATTTT. Protein sequence: CASSLAGGVSTDTQYF.

For the CDR3, the DNA is TGTGCCGTTCCGGGACAGGGGGCGGACACCATATATTTT. This translates into CAVPGQGADTIYF. The chain couples TRBV30 to TRBJ1-3, with 12 positions matching TRBD1. Trimming cost V 8 bases and J 8 bases; bases outside gene matches: 7. Germline V lookup: CDR1 GTSNPN, CDR2 SVGIG (reference sequence). This CDR3 is 13 amino acids long.

Only a few counts were recorded for this clone. The chain couples TRBV6-1 to TRBJ2-7; the D gene is possibly TRBD1 (5 bases). Germline V gives CDR1 MNHNS, CDR2 SASEGT. With 8 bases removed from V and 3 bases from J, the gap between germline ends came to 14 bases. The CDR3 is made up of 13 amino acids. This CDR3 is CASGLLTGYEQYF. The DNA for the CDR3 is TGTGCCAGCGGGTTATTAACAGGCTACGAGCAGTACTTC.

The gene calls are TRBV11-2 and TRBJ2-7, with D hard to call. The CDR3 consists of 14 residues. Trimming took off 1 base at V and 2 bases at J, with 9 bases between the two ends. Germline assignment: CDR1 SGHAT and CDR2 FQNNGV. CDR3 in amino acids: CASSLVGRAYEQYF. DNA of the CDR3: TGTGCCAGCAGCTTAGTAGGGCGAGCCTACGAGCAGTACTTC.

About this clone itself: This likely traces to a read error, being one base from a far larger clone. The chain links TRBV28 to TRBJ2-7; 12 bases align to TRBD2. The CDR3 is 13 residues long. The trim removed 6 bases at V and 9 bases at J, leaving 6 bases unmatched. Looked up from germline, CDR1 is MDHEN and CDR2 is SYDVKM. The CDR3 protein is CASRPGLAGGQYF. CDR3 nucleotides: TGTGCCAGCAGACCGGGACTAGCGGGCGGGCAGTACTTC.

This clone came up once. This may be a read error: a much more frequent sequence differs by one nucleotide. V and J are TRBV25-1 and TRBJ2-3; 8 nucleotides line up with TRBD2. Germline loops: CDR1 MGHDK, CDR2 SYGVNS. CDR3 length: 17 amino acids. CDR3 sequence: CVSSGGGSGIFGDTQYF. CDR3 bases: TGTGTCAGCAGTGGCGGGGGTAGCGGGATTTTTGGTGATACGCAGTATTTT.

The rearrangement joins TRBV2 to TRBJ2-7; 7 positions match TRBD2. CDR3 length: 16 residues. V gave up 4 bases and J gave up 2 bases; unmatched junction bases: 11. Germline values: CDR1 SNHLY, CDR2 FYNNEI. The CDR3 region has the DNA TGTGCCAGCAGTGGCCGGGGCGGGAGAGAGACCTACGAGCAGTACTTC. It encodes CASSGRGGRETYEQYF. The variable domain in full, completed from reference TRBV2 and TRBJ2-7, reads EPEVTQTPSHQVTQMGQEVILRCVPISNHLYFYWYRQILGQKVEFLVSFYNNEISEKSEIFDDQFSVERPDGSNFTLKIRSTKLEDSAMYFCASSGRGGRETYEQYFGPGTRLTVT.

CDR3 residues: CASSLGTGDYSNQPQHF. The CDR3 coding sequence is TGTGCCAGCAGTTTGGGGACAGGCGATTATAGCAATCAGCCCCAGCATTTT. The rearrangement uses TRBV4-2 and TRBJ1-5; 8 positions match TRBD1. Germline V CDR1 and CDR2: LGHNA, YNFKEQ. The V and J ends lost 6 bases and 0 bases, in that order; junction bases with no gene match: 10. The CDR3 length is 17 residues.

This clone has just a few counts. The V gene is TRBV5-1, the J gene TRBJ1-4; D is unclear. Germline V gene sequence: CDR1 SGHRS, CDR2 YFSETQ. Trimming shortened V by 5 bases and J by 3 bases, and 14 bases separated the two germline ends. CDR3 length: 15 amino acids. The CDR3 loop reads CASSDSTGSNEKLFF. Here the CDR3 DNA reads TGCGCCAGCAGTGATTCCACCGGGTCTAATGAAAAACTGTTTTTT.

The chain uses TRBV27 and TRBJ1-5; 8 bases line up with TRBD1. The germline V gene encodes CDR1 MNHEY and CDR2 SMNVEV (reference sequence). Germline trimming cut 4 bases from V and 2 bases from J; bases unmatched to any gene: 10. The CDR3 covers 17 residues. The CDR3 is CASSSWPGGTGNQPQHF. For the CDR3, the DNA is TGTGCCAGCAGTTCGTGGCCAGGGGGCACAGGCAATCAGCCCCAGCATTTT.

For this clone: Being one base from a much bigger clone, this may be a read error. The chain combines TRBV7-9 with TRBJ2-5, with D perhaps being TRBD1 or TRBD2 (5 bases each). The ends were cut back, 5 bases at V and 5 bases at J, with 9 bases in the middle. The CDR3 length is 12 residues. CDR1 is SEHNR, CDR2 FQNEAQ, per germline (reference sequence). In DNA form, the CDR3 reads TGTGCCAGCAGCGGGGGTGGGGAGACCCAGTACTTC. Its translation is CASSGGGETQYF. Full variable domain (outside the CDR3, taken from reference TRBV7-9 and TRBJ2-5): DTGVSQNPRHKITKRGQNVTFRCDPISEHNRLYWYRQTLGQGPEFLTYFQNEAQLEKSRLLSDRFSAERPKGSFSTLEIQRTEQGDSAMYLCASSGGGETQYFGPGTRLLVL.

This clone occurred many times. Other DNA sequences in the same sample also yield this CDR3. V usage is TRBV28 and J usage is TRBJ2-7; D gene uncertain. V was clipped by 4 bases and J by 2 bases, with 9 bases between them. The CDR3 extends over 13 amino acids. Germline-derived CDR1 and CDR2 are MDHEN and SYDVKM. The CDR3 is CASSSPETYEQYF. CDR3 coding DNA: TGTGCCAGCAGTTCCCCGGAGACCTACGAGCAGTACTTC.